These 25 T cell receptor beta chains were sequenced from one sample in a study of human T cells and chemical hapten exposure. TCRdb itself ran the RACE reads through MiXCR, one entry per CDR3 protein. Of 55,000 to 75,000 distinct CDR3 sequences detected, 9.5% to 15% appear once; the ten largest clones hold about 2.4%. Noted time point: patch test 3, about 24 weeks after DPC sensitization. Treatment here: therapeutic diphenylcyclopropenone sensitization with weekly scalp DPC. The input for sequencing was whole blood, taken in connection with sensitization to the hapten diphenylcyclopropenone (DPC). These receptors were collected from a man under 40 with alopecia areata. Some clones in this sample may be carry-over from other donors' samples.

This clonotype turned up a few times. The CDR3 reads CASSYGLGGYGYTF. CDR3 sequence (DNA): TGTGCCAGCAGCTACGGGTTAGGGGGATATGGCTACACCTTC. The V gene is TRBV9, the J gene TRBJ1-2, with D possibly TRBD1 on 6 matching bases. Per germline, CDR1 SGDLS and CDR2 YYNGEE. The CDR3 is made up of 14 amino acids. V was pared by 4 bases and J by 5 bases, with 15 bases between.

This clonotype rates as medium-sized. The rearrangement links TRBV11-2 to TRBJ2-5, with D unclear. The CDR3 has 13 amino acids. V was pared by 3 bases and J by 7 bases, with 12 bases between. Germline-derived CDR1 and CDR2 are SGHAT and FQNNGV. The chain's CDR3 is CASSLEPSGTQYF. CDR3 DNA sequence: TGTGCCAGCAGCTTGGAACCCTCGGGGACCCAGTACTTC.

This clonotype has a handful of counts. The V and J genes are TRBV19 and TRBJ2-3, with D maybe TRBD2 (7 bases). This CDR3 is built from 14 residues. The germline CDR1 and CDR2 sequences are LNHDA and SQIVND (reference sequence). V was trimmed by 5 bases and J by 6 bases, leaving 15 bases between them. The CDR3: CASSSGGPPDTQYF. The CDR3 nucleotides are TGTGCCAGTAGTTCCGGGGGGCCCCCCGATACGCAGTATTTT.

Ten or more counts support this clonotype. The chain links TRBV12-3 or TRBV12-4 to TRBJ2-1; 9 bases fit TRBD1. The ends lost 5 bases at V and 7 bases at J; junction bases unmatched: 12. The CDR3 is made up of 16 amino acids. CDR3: CASSPQGARVGNEQFF. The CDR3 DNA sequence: TGTGCCAGCAGTCCACAGGGGGCCCGGGTGGGGAATGAGCAGTTCTTC.

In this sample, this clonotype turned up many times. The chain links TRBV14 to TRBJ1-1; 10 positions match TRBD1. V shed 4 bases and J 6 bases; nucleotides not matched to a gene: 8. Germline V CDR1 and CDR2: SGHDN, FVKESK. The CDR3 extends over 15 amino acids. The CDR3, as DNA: TGTGCCAGCAGCCCAATGGACAGGGGGGTGGCTGAAGCTTTCTTT. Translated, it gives CASSPMDRGVAEAFF.

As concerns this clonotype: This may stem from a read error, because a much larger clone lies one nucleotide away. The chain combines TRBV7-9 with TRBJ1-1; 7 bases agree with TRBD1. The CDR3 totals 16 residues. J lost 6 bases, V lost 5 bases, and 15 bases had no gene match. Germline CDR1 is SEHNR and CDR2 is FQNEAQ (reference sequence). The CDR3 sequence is CASSLIGGAGLSEAFF. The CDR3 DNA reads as TGTGCCAGCAGCCTGATAGGGGGCGCGGGTTTATCTGAAGCTTTCTTT.

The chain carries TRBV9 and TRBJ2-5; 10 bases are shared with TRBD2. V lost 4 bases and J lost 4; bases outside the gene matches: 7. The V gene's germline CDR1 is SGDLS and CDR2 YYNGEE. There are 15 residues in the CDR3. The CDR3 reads CASSSSGLARETQYF. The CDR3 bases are TGTGCCAGCAGCTCATCGGGACTAGCGCGAGAGACCCAGTACTTC.

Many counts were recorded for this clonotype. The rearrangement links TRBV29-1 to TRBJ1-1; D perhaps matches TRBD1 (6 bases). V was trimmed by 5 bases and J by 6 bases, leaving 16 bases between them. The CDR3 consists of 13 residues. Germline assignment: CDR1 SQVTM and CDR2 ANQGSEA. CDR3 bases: TGCAGCGTTAGAACAGGGCCCAAGTCTGAAGCTTTCTTT. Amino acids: CSVRTGPKSEAFF.

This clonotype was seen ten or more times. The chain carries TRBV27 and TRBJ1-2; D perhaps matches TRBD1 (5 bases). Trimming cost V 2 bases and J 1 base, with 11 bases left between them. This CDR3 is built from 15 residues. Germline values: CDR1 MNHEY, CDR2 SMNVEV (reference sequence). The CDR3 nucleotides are TGTGCCAGCAGTTTAGGATCGGGGGTTAACTATGGCTACACCTTC. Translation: CASSLGSGVNYGYTF.

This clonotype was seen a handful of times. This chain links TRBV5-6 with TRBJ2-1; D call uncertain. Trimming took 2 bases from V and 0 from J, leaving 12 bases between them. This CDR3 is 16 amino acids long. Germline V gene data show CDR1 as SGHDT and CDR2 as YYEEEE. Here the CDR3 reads CASSFLGHSSYNEQFF. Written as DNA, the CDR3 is TGTGCCAGCAGCTTCCTGGGCCACAGCTCCTACAATGAGCAGTTCTTC.

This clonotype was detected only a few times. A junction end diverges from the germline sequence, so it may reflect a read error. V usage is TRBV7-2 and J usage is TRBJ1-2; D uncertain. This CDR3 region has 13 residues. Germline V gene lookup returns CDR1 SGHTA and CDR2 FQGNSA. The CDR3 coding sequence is TGTGTCAGCAGCCGTGGAAGCTACTATGGCTACACCTTC. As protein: CVSSRGSYYGYTF.

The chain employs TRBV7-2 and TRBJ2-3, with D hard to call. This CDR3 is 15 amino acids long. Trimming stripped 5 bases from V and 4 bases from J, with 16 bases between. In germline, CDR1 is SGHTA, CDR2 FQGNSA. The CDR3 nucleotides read TGTGCCAGCAGCCTGATTTGGACGTCGTCAGATACGCAGTATTTT. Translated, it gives CASSLIWTSSDTQYF. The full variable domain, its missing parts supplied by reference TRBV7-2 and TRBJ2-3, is GAGVSQSPSNKVTEKGKDVELRCDPISGHTALYWYRQSLGQGLEFLIYFQGNSAPDKSGLPSDRFSAERTGGSVSTLTIQRTQQEDSAVYLCASSLIWTSSDTQYFGPGTRLTVL.

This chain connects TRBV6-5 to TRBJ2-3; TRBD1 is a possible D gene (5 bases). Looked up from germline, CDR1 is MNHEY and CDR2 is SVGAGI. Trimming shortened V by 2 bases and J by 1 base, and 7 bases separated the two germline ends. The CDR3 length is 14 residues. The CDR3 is CASSYGAGTDTQYF. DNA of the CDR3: TGTGCCAGCAGTTACGGGGCTGGCACAGATACGCAGTATTTT.

CDR3 in amino acids: CASSFKVYSVDTEAFF. CDR3 DNA sequence: TGTGCCAGCAGTTTCAAGGTTTATTCGGTGGACACTGAAGCTTTCTTT. This rearrangement joins TRBV27 to TRBJ1-1; D call uncertain. Germline V gene lookup returns CDR1 MNHEY and CDR2 SMNVEV (reference sequence). V shed 3 bases and J shed 3 bases, with 17 bases lying between them. This CDR3 region has 16 residues.

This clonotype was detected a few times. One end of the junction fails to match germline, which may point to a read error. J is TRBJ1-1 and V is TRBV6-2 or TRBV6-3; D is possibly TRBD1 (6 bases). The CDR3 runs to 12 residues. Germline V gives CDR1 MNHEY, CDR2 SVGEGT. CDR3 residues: CASRTGGAEAFF. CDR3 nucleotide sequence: TGTGCCAGCAGGACGGGGGGCGCTGAAGCCTTCTTT.

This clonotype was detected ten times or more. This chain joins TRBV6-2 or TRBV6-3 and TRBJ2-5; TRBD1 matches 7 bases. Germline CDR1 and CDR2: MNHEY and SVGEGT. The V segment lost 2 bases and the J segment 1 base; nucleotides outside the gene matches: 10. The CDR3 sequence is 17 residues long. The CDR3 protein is CASSYPVGRGRQETQYF. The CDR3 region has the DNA TGTGCCAGCAGTTACCCCGTTGGTAGGGGGCGCCAAGAGACCCAGTACTTC.

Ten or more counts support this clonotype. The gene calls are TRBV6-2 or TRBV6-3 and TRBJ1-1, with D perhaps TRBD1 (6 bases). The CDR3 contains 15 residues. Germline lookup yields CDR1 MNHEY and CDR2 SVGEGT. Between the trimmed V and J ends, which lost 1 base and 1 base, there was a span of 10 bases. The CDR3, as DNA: TGTGCCAGCAGTTACTTCCTGACAGGGAACACTGAAGCTTTCTTT. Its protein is CASSYFLTGNTEAFF.

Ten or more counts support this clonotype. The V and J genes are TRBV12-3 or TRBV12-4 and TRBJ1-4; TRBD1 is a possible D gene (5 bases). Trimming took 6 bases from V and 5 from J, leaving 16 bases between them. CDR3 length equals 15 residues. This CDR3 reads CASSLSGRENEKLFF. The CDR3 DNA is TGTGCCAGCAGCCTGTCCGGCAGGGAAAATGAAAAACTGTTTTTT.

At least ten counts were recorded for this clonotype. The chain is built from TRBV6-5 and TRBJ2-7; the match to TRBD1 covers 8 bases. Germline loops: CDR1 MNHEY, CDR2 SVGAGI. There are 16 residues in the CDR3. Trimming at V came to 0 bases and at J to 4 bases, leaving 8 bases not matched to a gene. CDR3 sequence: CASSYSAGQVSYEQYF. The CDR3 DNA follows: TGTGCCAGCAGTTACTCGGCGGGACAGGTGTCATACGAGCAGTACTTC.

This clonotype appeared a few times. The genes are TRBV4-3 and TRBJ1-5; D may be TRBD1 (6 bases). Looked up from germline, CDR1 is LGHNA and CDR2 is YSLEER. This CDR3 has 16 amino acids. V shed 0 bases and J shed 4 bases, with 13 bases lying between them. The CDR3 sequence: CASSQEAQGRNQPQHF. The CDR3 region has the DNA TGCGCCAGCAGCCAAGAAGCCCAGGGGAGGAATCAGCCCCAGCATTTT.

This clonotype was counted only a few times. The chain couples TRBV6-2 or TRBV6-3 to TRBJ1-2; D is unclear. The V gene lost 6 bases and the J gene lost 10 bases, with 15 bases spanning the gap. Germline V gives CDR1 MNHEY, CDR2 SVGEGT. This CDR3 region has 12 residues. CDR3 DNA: TGTGCCAGCAGACGCAGCATAGGGAACTACACCTTC. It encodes CASRRSIGNYTF.

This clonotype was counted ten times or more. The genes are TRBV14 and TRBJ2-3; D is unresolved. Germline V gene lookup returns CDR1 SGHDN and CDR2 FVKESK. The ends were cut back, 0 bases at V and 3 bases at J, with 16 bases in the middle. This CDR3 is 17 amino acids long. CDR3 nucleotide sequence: TGTGCCAGCAGCCAAGATCAAGGCAGGTATCGGACAGATACGCAGTATTTT. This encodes CASSQDQGRYRTDTQYF.

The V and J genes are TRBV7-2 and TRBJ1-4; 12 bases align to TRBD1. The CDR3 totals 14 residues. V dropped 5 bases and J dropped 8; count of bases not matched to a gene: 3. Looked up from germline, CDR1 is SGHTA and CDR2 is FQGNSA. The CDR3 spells CASSPGTGGEKLFF. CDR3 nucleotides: TGTGCCAGCAGCCCCGGGACAGGGGGCGAAAAACTGTTTTTT.

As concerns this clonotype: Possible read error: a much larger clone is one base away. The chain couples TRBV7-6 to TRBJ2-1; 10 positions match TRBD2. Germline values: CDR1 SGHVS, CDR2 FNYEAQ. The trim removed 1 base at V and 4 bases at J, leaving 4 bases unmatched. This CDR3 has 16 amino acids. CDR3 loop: CASSLESSGSYNEQFF. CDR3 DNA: TGTGCCAGCAGCTTAGAATCTAGCGGGAGTTACAATGAGCAGTTCTTC. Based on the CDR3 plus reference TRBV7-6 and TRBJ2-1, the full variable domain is GAGVSQSPRYKVTKRGQDVALRCDPISGHVSLYWYRQALGQGPEFLTYFNYEAQQDKSGLPNDRFSAERPEGSISTLTIQRTEQRDSAMYRCASSLESSGSYNEQFFGPGTRLTVL.

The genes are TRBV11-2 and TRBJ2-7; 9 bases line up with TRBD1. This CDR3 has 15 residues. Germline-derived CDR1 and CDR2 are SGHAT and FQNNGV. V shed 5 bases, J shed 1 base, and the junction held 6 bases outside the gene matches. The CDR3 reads CASSPGQGISYEQYF. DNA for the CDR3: TGTGCCAGCAGCCCCGGACAGGGGATTTCCTACGAGCAGTACTTC.